This TCR beta chain was identified during a study of tumor-infiltrating lymphocytes in primary liver carcinoma. As for the study in general: Samples gave roughly 3.5 to 8 million productive TCRbeta reads, similar across tissue types.

Starting material for RNA and DNA co-extraction consisted of about 17-34 mg of unsorted bulk tissue. Donors were untreated and chronically infected with HBV. Turning to this clonotype: Its antigen remains unknown. At one boundary the junction diverges from the germline segment, which might be a read error.

TCR beta cDNA came from roughly 0.45 ug total RNA, primed with a constant-region primer. The TCR beta library was amplified through three nested multiplex PCR rounds in a modified ARM-PCR procedure. Forward primers for TRBV1-TRBV30 and a C-beta reverse primer served the first two PCR rounds, at roughly 10 cycles each. TCRdb processed the multiplex PCR reads anew with MiXCR; each CDR3 protein has one entry. The sample contains 35,000 to 40,000 distinct CDR3 sequences, roughly 80% of which appear only once. General study findings and limits: Tumor-adjacent and tumor-blood pairs overlapped less than tumor region pairs did.

Per the germline V gene, CDR1 is SGHDN and CDR2 is FVKESK. This CDR3 contains 15 residues. Sequenced sample: tumor-adjacent normal liver tissue. The V and J genes are TRBV14 and TRBJ2-7, with D possibly being TRBD1 or TRBD2 (5 bases each). This sequence originates from a man aged 35 to 55 with primary liver carcinoma and hepatitis B virus infection. CDR3 amino acids: CTSSPSGRKLYEQYF. For the CDR3, the DNA is TGTACCAGCAGCCCTTCGGGACGGAAACTATACGAGCAGTACTTC.